The 2 T cell receptor beta chains presented below share a single source sample, sequenced in a study of blood T cell repertoires in COVID-19. The method was immunoSEQ multiplex PCR; TCRdb's version includes in-frame clones alone and lacks a portion of them. The repertoire has a few hundred thousand clones, about 89% of them found once; the top ten carry about 0.8%. Sequenced input: peripheral blood. The receptors derive from a man aged 25-45 years with acute or convalescent COVID-19.

The rearrangement uses TRBV6-5 and TRBJ2-2; D unclear. The CDR3 extends over 14 amino acids. The germline V gene encodes CDR1 MNHEY and CDR2 SVGAGI. V was pared by 8 bases and J by 5 bases, with 15 bases between. CDR3 coding DNA: TGTGCCAGCCGCGATCCCCGGTTAACCGGGGAGCTGTTTTTT. Its translation is CASRDPRLTGELFF.

The chain combines TRBV28 with TRBJ1-1; 10 positions match TRBD1. Trimming at V came to 3 bases and at J to 11 bases, leaving 9 bases not matched to a gene. From germline, CDR1 is MDHEN and CDR2 SYDVKM. This CDR3 is built from 14 residues. The CDR3 DNA reads as TGTGCCAGCAGTTTCCCCTCGACAGGGGGCGCGGCTTTCTTT. Its translation: CASSFPSTGGAAFF.